The 17 T cell receptor beta chains in this list originate from one sample, sequenced in a study of T cell responses to AZD1222 COVID-19 vaccine. This table comes from immunoSEQ multiplex PCR, and its TCRdb copy is limited to in-frame clones, with some not included. The table lists 120,000 to 150,000 clones, about 92% of them singletons, with approximately 5% in the top ten. Sequenced material: peripheral blood, taken on day 0 of AZD1222 vaccination. The receptors here all came from an adult in good health.

This chain links TRBV19 with TRBJ1-6, with 8 bases aligning to TRBD1. V lost 3 bases and J lost 10; bases outside the gene matches: 8. Per germline, CDR1 LNHDA and CDR2 SQIVND (reference sequence). This CDR3 is built from 15 residues. This CDR3 reads CASSMSRDRYSPLHF. In DNA, the CDR3 is TGTGCCAGTAGTATGTCGCGGGACAGGTACTCACCCCTCCACTTT.

The genes are TRBV7-2 and TRBJ2-5; maybe TRBD1 (5 bases). V was pared by 4 bases and J by 2 bases, with 8 bases between. Germline V gives CDR1 SGHTA, CDR2 FQGNSA. This CDR3 has 13 amino acids. CDR3 sequence reads: CASSSQVQETQYF. The CDR3 DNA reads as TGTGCCAGCAGCTCACAGGTTCAAGAGACCCAGTACTTC.

The rearrangement uses TRBV27 and TRBJ1-2; maybe TRBD1 (5 bases). V was shortened by 4 bases and J by 7 bases, with 10 bases between the two germline ends. The CDR3 has 12 residues. Germline CDR1 MNHEY, CDR2 SMNVEV (reference sequence). CDR3 DNA: TGTGCCAGCAGTTCGATGGGGGGTGGCTACACCTTC. Translated, it gives CASSSMGGGYTF.

This clone showed up just once. The chain uses TRBV28 and TRBJ2-1; D perhaps matches TRBD2 (5 bases). Germline CDR1 is MDHEN and CDR2 is SYDVKM. V was cut by 6 bases and J by 8 bases, with 14 bases left in between. CDR3 length equals 13 residues. The DNA for the CDR3 is TGTGCCAGCAGCGGCCGGGAACGGGATGAGCAGTTCTTC. Its protein product is CASSGRERDEQFF. Variable domain in full (rest from reference TRBV28 and TRBJ2-1): DVKVTQSSRYLVKRTGEKVFLECVQDMDHENMFWYRQDPGLGLRLIYFSYDVKMKEKGDIPEGYSVSREKKERFSLILESASTNQTSMYLCASSGRERDEQFFGPGTRLTVL.

Comments on this clone: The same CDR3 can be traced to other DNA sequences in this sample. This rearrangement joins TRBV27 to TRBJ2-7; D remains unclear. Germline V gene lookup returns CDR1 MNHEY and CDR2 SMNVEV (reference sequence). Trimming removed 0 bases at V and 1 base at J, with 7 bases between. This CDR3 spans 14 amino acids. The CDR3 bases are TGTGCCAGCAGTTTATCGAAAGAGTCCTACGAGCAGTACTTC. Translating gives CASSLSKESYEQYF.

J is TRBJ2-1 and V is TRBV2; TRBD2 matches at 11 bases. This CDR3 is built from 13 residues. J lost 13 bases, V lost 7 bases, and 9 bases had no gene match. Germline V CDR1 and CDR2: SNHLY, FYNNEI. In nucleotides, the CDR3 is TGTGCCAGCACTGGCCTTAGCGGGGGGGACCAGTTCTTC. Its protein product is CASTGLSGGDQFF.

V usage is TRBV4-3 and J usage is TRBJ1-5; tentatively, D is TRBD1 (6 bases). The CDR3 extends over 16 amino acids. The V gene lost 4 bases and the J gene lost 0 bases, with 13 bases spanning the gap. The germline gives CDR1 LGHNA, CDR2 YSLEER. The CDR3 loop reads CASSLGTPHSNQPQHF. CDR3 in DNA: TGCGCCAGCAGCCTTGGGACACCTCATAGCAATCAGCCCCAGCATTTT.

This clone was counted a few times. The chain is built from TRBV9 and TRBJ1-4; D is uncertain. Trimming pared 0 bases from V and 5 bases from J, leaving 8 bases between. The CDR3 has 14 amino acids. CDR1 SGDLS and CDR2 YYNGEE come from the germline V gene. CDR3 residues: CASSVAGFNEKLFF. DNA of the CDR3: TGTGCCAGCAGCGTAGCGGGGTTCAATGAAAAACTGTTTTTT. The entire variable domain, with the rest obtained from reference TRBV9 and TRBJ1-4, is as follows: DSGVTQTPKHLITATGQRVTLRCSPRSGDLSVYWYQQSLDQGLQFLIQYYNGEERAKGNILERFSAQQFPDLHSELNLSSLELGDSALYFCASSVAGFNEKLFFGSGTQLSVL.

The CDR3 bases are TGTGCCAGCAGCTATTTACAGGGGACAACTGAAGCTTTCTTT. This gives the protein CASSYLQGTTEAFF. The chain recombines TRBV3-1 (or the pseudogene TRBV3-2) with TRBJ1-1; 7 bases line up with TRBD1. The length of the CDR3 is 14 residues. Per the germline V gene, CDR1 is LGHDT and CDR2 is YNNKEL (reference sequence). Trimming cost V 5 bases and J 5 bases; bases outside gene matches: 8.

V is TRBV11-3 and J is TRBJ1-2, with a possible D match to TRBD1 (5 bases). CDR3 length: 13 amino acids. The germline gives CDR1 SGHNT, CDR2 YENEEA. V was trimmed by 5 bases and J by 8 bases, leaving 15 bases between them. The CDR3 loop is CASSPGTPGGYTF. CDR3 nucleotide sequence: TGTGCCAGCAGCCCCGGGACTCCCGGCGGCTACACCTTC.

The chain is built from TRBV4-1 and TRBJ1-2, with D tentatively TRBD1 (6 bases). V lost 6 bases and J 2 bases, leaving 10 bases between the germline ends. The CDR3 has 13 amino acids. Germline V gives CDR1 MGHRA, CDR2 YSYEKL. CDR3 nucleotide sequence: TGCGCCAGCAGGACGACAGGAAACTATGGCTACACCTTC. It translates to CASRTTGNYGYTF.

The rearrangement joins TRBV6-5 to TRBJ2-7, with D tentatively TRBD1 (5 bases). Trimming removed 0 bases from V and 2 bases from J, with 14 bases in between. Germline assignment: CDR1 MNHEY and CDR2 SVGAGI. The CDR3 runs to 16 residues. The CDR3 protein is CASSYSIARAAYEQYF. DNA for the CDR3: TGTGCCAGCAGTTACTCGATTGCCAGGGCCGCCTACGAGCAGTACTTC.

The CDR3, as DNA: TGCAGCGTTGAGAAGACCAGAAGCTCCTACAATGAGCAGTTCTTC. Encoded protein: CSVEKTRSSYNEQFF. The V and J genes are TRBV29-1 and TRBJ2-1, with no clear D. Germline loops: CDR1 SQVTM, CDR2 ANQGSEA. The CDR3 spans 15 residues. The V and J ends lost 3 bases and 0 bases respectively, with 12 bases between them.

The chain couples TRBV29-1 to TRBJ2-3; D remains ambiguous. V was pared by 4 bases and J by 1 base, with 6 bases between. This CDR3 has 12 amino acids. Germline CDR1 reads SQVTM; CDR2 reads ANQGSEA. The CDR3 DNA reads TGCAGCGTTGTTGGGGGCACAGATACGCAGTATTTT. Its protein product is CSVVGGTDTQYF.

This sequence joins TRBV29-1 and TRBJ1-1; D gene ambiguous. Germline CDR1 reads SQVTM; CDR2 reads ANQGSEA. Trimming took off 2 bases at V and 4 bases at J, with 8 bases between the two ends. The CDR3 loop spans 12 amino acids. Here the CDR3 DNA reads TGCAGCGTTGAACAGGTCGGCACTGAAGCTTTCTTT. It encodes CSVEQVGTEAFF.

The V and J genes are TRBV9 and TRBJ1-2; D possibly corresponds to TRBD1 (5 bases). The germline CDR1 and CDR2 sequences are SGDLS and YYNGEE. The CDR3 has 14 residues. V was pared by 3 bases and J by 2 bases, with 11 bases between. CDR3: CASSAIRTNYGYTF. The CDR3 DNA follows: TGTGCCAGCAGCGCGATTCGGACAAACTATGGCTACACCTTC.

The rearrangement uses TRBV7-9 and TRBJ2-5; no reliable D call. This CDR3 comprises 14 residues. Germline CDR1 reads SEHNR; CDR2 reads FQNEAQ (reference sequence). Deletions cut 1 base from V and 9 bases from J, with 15 bases between. CDR3 loop: CASSLERSSLAQYF. CDR3 in DNA: TGTGCCAGCAGCTTAGAAAGGTCTTCCTTGGCCCAGTACTTC.